This is a list of T cell receptor beta chains from one sample in a study of T cell changes during pregnancy in multiple sclerosis. The method was immunoSEQ multiplex PCR; TCRdb's version includes in-frame clones alone and lacks a portion of them. There are 130,000 or so clones in the sample; 90% to 95% occur only once, and approximately 6.2% lies in the top ten. Here the sequenced sample was peripheral blood, taken before pregnancy. These receptors were collected from a female donor with multiple sclerosis, enrolled in a pregnancy study. CDR3s include the opening cysteine and the closing phenylalanine or tryptophan. D genes are given only for firm matches. Clone size is stated in some rows and not others, as once, few, many or a class when expanded.

cdr3_aa	cdr3_nt	clone_size	j_call	d_call	v_call
CASSLLQGGHGYTF	TGCGCCAGCAGCTTACTACAGGGAGGGCATGGCTACACCTTC	NA	TRBJ1-2	NA	TRBV5-1
CASSLTGGAGELFF	TGTGCCAGCAGCTTAACCGGGGGGGCCGGGGAGCTGTTTTTT	NA	TRBJ2-2	TRBD2	TRBV7-3
CASSEAGTGGTEAFF	TGTGCCAGCAGTGAAGCTGGGACAGGGGGCACTGAAGCTTTCTTT	NA	TRBJ1-1	TRBD1	TRBV6-1
CASSQTGTGDQTSTGELFF	TGTGCCAGCAGCCAAACCGGGACAGGGGATCAGACTTCTACCGGGGAGCTGTTTTTT	NA	TRBJ2-2	TRBD1	TRBV4-2
CASSLRATSGNTGELFF	TGTGCCAGCAGTTTACGGGCGACTAGCGGGAACACCGGGGAGCTGTTTTTT	NA	TRBJ2-2	TRBD2	TRBV27
CASSSTGGSHTGELFF	TGTGCCAGCTCGTCGACAGGGGGCTCGCACACCGGGGAGCTGTTTTTT	NA	TRBJ2-2	TRBD1	TRBV18
CASSGWRESYNEQFF	TGTGCCAGCAGTGGTTGGCGGGAGAGTTACAATGAGCAGTTCTTC	NA	TRBJ2-1	TRBD2	TRBV2
CASTQPGSSSHNEQFF	TGTGCCAGCACTCAACCCGGGTCTAGCAGCCACAATGAGCAGTTCTTC	NA	TRBJ2-1	NA	TRBV2
CASRETFSGTGGF	TGTGCCAGCAGAGAAACCTTTTCCGGGACAGGGGGATTC	NA	TRBJ2-7	TRBD1	TRBV2
CASSFGLAGEETQYF	TGCGCCAGCAGCTTTGGACTAGCGGGGGAAGAGACCCAGTACTTC	NA	TRBJ2-5	TRBD2	TRBV5-1
CASAFGGPRNTEAFF	TGTGCTAGTGCCTTCGGGGGGCCCCGGAACACTGAAGCTTTCTTT	few	TRBJ1-1	NA	TRBV12-5
CASSVRPGDQPQHF	TGTGCCAGCAGCGTAAGGCCAGGGGATCAGCCCCAGCATTTT	NA	TRBJ1-5	NA	TRBV9
CASSLGLAGHTDTQYF	TGTGCCAGCAGCCTAGGACTAGCGGGGCATACAGATACGCAGTATTTT	NA	TRBJ2-3	TRBD2	TRBV14
CASMRGNTIYF	TGTGCCAGCATGCGCGGAAACACCATATATTTT	NA	TRBJ1-3	NA	TRBV6-1
CASTRSEGARPQYF	TGTGCCAGCACTCGGAGTGAGGGGGCGCGTCCCCAGTACTTC	NA	TRBJ2-5	TRBD1	TRBV27
CAWSVTGTGAQYF	TGTGCCTGGAGTGTAACAGGGACCGGGGCCCAGTACTTC	once	TRBJ2-5	NA	TRBV30
CAWGEERDTQYF	TGTGCCTGGGGTGAGGAGAGAGATACGCAGTATTTT	NA	TRBJ2-3	NA	TRBV30
CASTGSRESFYGYTF	TGTGCCAGCACCGGCAGTCGGGAATCCTTCTATGGCTACACCTTC	NA	TRBJ1-2	NA	TRBV6-1
CASSLVTGNTGELFF	TGTGCCAGCAGCTTAGTAACGGGGAACACCGGGGAGCTGTTTTTT	NA	TRBJ2-2	NA	TRBV7-6
CASSLGGTGGNEQFF	TGCGCCAGCAGCTTGGGAGGGACAGGGGGCAATGAGCAGTTCTTC	NA	TRBJ2-1	TRBD1	TRBV5-1
CASWGVDTDTQYF	TGTGCCAGCTGGGGAGTTGACACAGATACGCAGTATTTT	NA	TRBJ2-3	NA	TRBV6-5
CASSPNSGNTIYF	TGTGCCAGCAGTCCCAACTCTGGAAACACCATATATTTT	NA	TRBJ1-3	NA	TRBV28
CAISGMKYGYTF	TGTGCCATTTCGGGGATGAAGTATGGCTACACCTTC	NA	TRBJ1-2	NA	TRBV6-5
CASSEALRQPTNYGYTF	TGTGCCAGCAGTGAAGCGCTTCGACAGCCAACTAACTATGGCTACACCTTC	NA	TRBJ1-2	NA	TRBV6-1